This TCR beta chain was captured in a study of blood T cell repertoires in COVID-19. Study summary: Nucleic acid was either cDNA or gDNA, and it came from T cells, B-cell-depleted T cells, or PBMCs.

The CDR3 spans 14 residues. The ends lost 7 bases at V and 2 bases at J; junction bases unmatched: 2. From germline, CDR1 is ENHRY and CDR2 SYGVKD. In the original workflow: Estimation of nucleated cell counts was performed using reference gene primer amplification. The table came from immunoSEQ multiplex PCR; TCRdb's copy has only in-frame clones and leaves some out. For V, J and clone size, that table is used; D and trimming come from the DNA. The sample yields about 88,000 clones, about 89% seen once. The sample comprised peripheral blood. The source is a human donor with active COVID-19. The donor label of this sample is uncertain. This chain joins TRBV10-3 and TRBJ2-2; the match to TRBD1 covers 9 bases. CDR3 amino acids: CAIKGQGNTGELFF. In nucleotides, the CDR3 is TGTGCCATCAAGGGACAGGGAAACACCGGGGAGCTGTTTTTT.